This T cell receptor (beta chain) was profiled in a study of cytomegalovirus exposure and HLA in healthy donors. Findings of the study overall: Apart from CMV serostatus, no immune exposure information was available.

The study ran its PCR with 60 Vbeta and 13 Jbeta primers. The repertoire was sequenced with immunoSEQ multiplex PCR; TCRdb's copy has only in-frame clones and lacks some. The repertoire holds 150,000 to 180,000 clones, with 70% to 80% as singletons. The CDR3 contains 13 residues. The germline V gene has CDR1 KGHSH and CDR2 LQKENI. Between the trimmed V and J ends, which lost 2 bases and 5 bases, there was a span of 9 bases. About this clone: As yet, its antigen is unknown.

Sequenced sample: PBMCs. The source is a man aged 25 to 40 in good health and CMV-seropositive. This chain links TRBV18 with TRBJ2-5, with a possible D match to TRBD1 (5 bases). The DNA of the CDR3 is TGTGCCAGCTCACCAGGCGCAGGGGAGACCCAGTACTTC. This encodes CASSPGAGETQYF.